This T cell receptor (beta chain) was recorded in a study of early T cells in non-severe SARS-CoV-2 infection. As for the study in general: Investigators sequenced bulk RNA drawn from unsorted whole blood, and chains remained unpaired.

Unique molecular identifiers were affixed to single, distinct cDNA molecules. Each CDR3 protein gets one entry after TCRdb re-called the 5' RACE reads with MiXCR. This sample has some 54,000 distinct CDR3 sequences, with roughly a tenth found just once. The CDR3 extends over 12 amino acids. V lost 10 bases to trimming and J lost 7 bases, with 16 bases between them. Per the germline V gene, CDR1 is SGHTA and CDR2 is FQGNSA. The sequence came from an adult who was a healthcare worker with PCR-confirmed SARS-CoV-2 infection or an uninfected control (not recorded which). Material: whole blood. The V and J genes are TRBV7-2 and TRBJ1-2; D not resolved. This chain's CDR3 is CATRQETAGYTF. In nucleotides, the CDR3 is TGTGCCACCCGGCAGGAAACGGCTGGCTACACCTTC.